This T cell receptor beta chain was observed in a study of T cell responses to AZD1222 COVID-19 vaccine. Study-level findings and limits: It should be noted that donors were predominantly white British and more often female, and clonal diversity was possibly underestimated. Targeting of unmutated variant regions was reportedly seen in nearly half of spike-specific TCRs.

V was pared by 5 bases and J by 9 bases, with 14 bases of the junction left unmatched. Germline V CDR1 and CDR2: SGHTA, FQGNSA. This CDR3 spans 16 amino acids. Only in-frame clones appear in the TCRdb table, and some are missing; sequencing was by immunoSEQ multiplex PCR. The data show about 120,000 clones, with around 90% seen just once and about 4.1% held by the top ten. This clone was found once. The antigen is undetermined. The sequence was obtained from an adult in good health. Specimen: peripheral blood, collected on day 0 of MenACWY control vaccination. This chain uses TRBV7-2 with TRBJ2-4; 9 positions match TRBD1. The CDR3 sequence: CASSVRPGQGRGIQYF. CDR3 sequence (DNA): TGTGCCAGCAGCGTACGTCCGGGACAGGGAAGGGGCATTCAGTACTTC.